One sample yielded the 26 T cell receptor beta chains listed below, sequenced in a study of shared clonotypes between healthy human individuals. The method was immunoSEQ multiplex PCR; TCRdb's version includes in-frame clones alone and lacks a portion of them. The repertoire holds 300,000 to 350,000 clones, with around 70% as singletons. The sample was memory CD4+ T cells sorted from blood. The sample's subset: CD45RA-negative fraction. These receptors were obtained from a man in his thirties or forties in good health.

The genes are TRBV5-4 and TRBJ1-2; 7 nucleotides agree with TRBD1. V lost 3 bases to trimming and J lost 2 bases; unmatched junction nucleotides: 7. The CDR3 extends over 15 amino acids. Germline assignment: CDR1 SGHNT and CDR2 YYREEE (reference sequence). CDR3 bases: TGTGCCAGCAGCTGGGCGCGACAGGGCAACTATGGCTACACCTTC. Translating it yields CASSWARQGNYGYTF.

For this clone: At one of its ends the junction is not consistent with the germline gene, which may arise from a read error. The rearrangement joins TRBV2 to TRBJ2-4; D is possibly TRBD1 or TRBD2 (5 bases each). Germline assignment: CDR1 SNHLY and CDR2 FYNNEI. The CDR3 loop spans 12 amino acids. Written as DNA, the CDR3 is TGTGCCAGCAGTGTGACCACCGCGCTGGGGGAATTC. Amino acids: CASSVTTALGEF.

The chain uses TRBV9 and TRBJ2-7; D call uncertain. Looked up from germline, CDR1 is SGDLS and CDR2 is YYNGEE. The CDR3 length is 14 residues. V was clipped by 3 bases and J by 4 bases, with 14 bases between them. The CDR3 DNA reads as TGTGCCAGCAGCGCTAACCTCCTCAATTACGAGCAGTACTTC. It encodes CASSANLLNYEQYF.

The CDR3 coding sequence is TGTGCCAGCAGCCATCGGGTCGGCAATCAGCCCCAGCATTTT. It yields the protein CASSHRVGNQPQHF. The chain recombines TRBV5-6 with TRBJ1-5; D unresolved. The V gene's germline CDR1 is SGHDT and CDR2 YYEEEE. V shed 4 bases and J shed 2 bases, with 10 bases lying between them. CDR3 length equals 14 residues.

The genes are TRBV10-2 and TRBJ2-3; maybe TRBD2 (6 bases). The V and J ends lost 8 bases and 4 bases respectively, with 13 bases between them. Germline V gene sequence: CDR1 WSHSY, CDR2 SAAADI. The CDR3 is made up of 13 amino acids. The CDR3 protein is CASAPGVADTQYF. CDR3 sequence (DNA): TGCGCCAGCGCCCCGGGAGTCGCAGATACGCAGTATTTT.

V is TRBV5-6 and J is TRBJ2-2, with TRBD1 matching 10 bases. This CDR3 has 13 amino acids. Germline V gene sequence: CDR1 SGHDT, CDR2 YYEEEE. V was pared by 3 bases and J by 8 bases, with 1 base of the junction left unmatched. CDR3 nucleotide sequence: TGTGCCAGCAGCTGGGACAGGGGTGGGGAGCTGTTTTTT. This gives the protein CASSWDRGGELFF.

The chain joins TRBV6-1 to TRBJ2-5; no clear D. Germline CDR1 reads MNHNS; CDR2 reads SASEGT. The CDR3 is 14 amino acids. V shed 2 bases and J shed 5 bases, with 12 bases lying between them. CDR3 DNA sequence: TGTGCCAGCAGTGAAACCCAGGAGTCGGAGACCCAGTACTTC. It specifies CASSETQESETQYF.

This clone occurred many times. This rearrangement joins TRBV5-5 to TRBJ2-7; no firm D call. The CDR3 has 13 residues. Looked up from germline, CDR1 is SGHKS and CDR2 is YYEKEE (reference sequence). The V gene lost 1 base and the J gene lost 2 bases, with 7 bases spanning the gap. The CDR3 DNA sequence: TGTGCCAGCAGCTTGAGGGCAGCCTACGAGCAGTACTTC. As protein: CASSLRAAYEQYF.

V is TRBV28 and J is TRBJ1-5; D perhaps matches TRBD1 (5 bases). V was cut by 9 bases and J by 3 bases, with 9 bases left in between. CDR3 length: 12 amino acids. Germline V gives CDR1 MDHEN, CDR2 SYDVKM. CDR3 in DNA: TGTGCCAGTCAGGGCTCCAATCAGCCCCAGCATTTT. Translation: CASQGSNQPQHF.

This clone appeared once. The chain combines TRBV19 with TRBJ2-6; 8 nucleotides line up with TRBD2. Per the germline V gene, CDR1 is LNHDA and CDR2 is SQIVND (reference sequence). V shed 5 bases, J shed 4 bases, and the junction held 7 bases outside the gene matches. The length of the CDR3 is 16 residues. The CDR3 DNA follows: TGTGCCAGTAGTCCAAAGCGGGAGACGGGGGCCAACGTCCTGACTTTC. As protein: CASSPKRETGANVLTF.

The CDR3 nucleotides read TGTGCCAGCTCACCGGGGCCATGGGGGAATGAGCAGTTCTTC. This encodes CASSPGPWGNEQFF. V usage is TRBV18 and J usage is TRBJ2-1; D assignment may be TRBD1 or TRBD2 (5 bases each). Trimming cost V 3 bases and J 7 bases, with 13 bases left between them. CDR1 and CDR2 (germline): KGHSH, LQKENI. The CDR3 has 14 residues.

The genes are TRBV6-5 and TRBJ2-7, with a weak D call TRBD1 (5 bases). The CDR3 has 15 amino acids. The germline CDR1 and CDR2 sequences are MNHEY and SVGAGI. Trimming shortened V by 3 bases and J by 1 base, and 13 bases separated the two germline ends. CDR3 DNA: TGTGCCAGCAGTTATGGACACTCAACTTCCTACGAGCAGTACTTC. Its translation: CASSYGHSTSYEQYF.

V gene TRBV6-4 combines with J gene TRBJ2-3, with D maybe TRBD1 (5 bases). The germline V and J ends were trimmed by 4 bases and 2 bases, with 10 bases remaining between them. This CDR3 is 14 amino acids long. The germline gives CDR1 MRHNA, CDR2 SNTAGT. The CDR3 protein is CASSAGHYTDTQYF. The CDR3, as DNA: TGTGCCAGCAGTGCAGGACACTACACAGATACGCAGTATTTT.

The V call is TRBV6-5, the J call TRBJ2-1; TRBD1 might be the D (5 bases). From germline, CDR1 is MNHEY and CDR2 SVGAGI. Trimming left V 8 bases short and J 1 base short, with 9 bases between. The CDR3 contains 13 residues. CDR3 bases: TGTGCCAGCCGCCGACAGTCCTACAATGAGCAGTTCTTC. Translation: CASRRQSYNEQFF.

The chain is built from TRBV5-5 and TRBJ1-4; D not resolved. V was cut by 4 bases and J by 3 bases, with 13 bases left in between. Germline lookup yields CDR1 SGHKS and CDR2 YYEKEE (reference sequence). The length of the CDR3 is 15 residues. CDR3 protein: CASSPTWGPNEKLFF. CDR3 DNA sequence: TGTGCCAGCAGCCCTACGTGGGGTCCTAATGAAAAACTGTTTTTT.

As regards this clone: Other DNA sequences in this sample translate to the same CDR3. This chain uses TRBV30 with TRBJ1-2; TRBD1 agrees at 7 bases. CDR3 length: 12 residues. Germline V lookup: CDR1 GTSNPN, CDR2 SVGIG (reference sequence). The V and J ends lost 0 bases and 5 bases, in that order; junction bases with no gene match: 0. The CDR3 loop reads CAWSVTGYGYTF. The CDR3 DNA is TGTGCCTGGAGTGTGACAGGGTATGGCTACACCTTC.

The V and J genes are TRBV2 and TRBJ2-3; 13 nucleotides line up with TRBD2. V gave up 7 bases and J gave up 8 bases; unmatched junction bases: 9. Germline CDR1 SNHLY, CDR2 FYNNEI. This CDR3 region has 15 residues. The CDR3 DNA reads TGTGCCAGCACTACGACGGGACTAGCGGGAATTACGCAGTATTTT. It yields the protein CASTTTGLAGITQYF.

In this sample, this clone turned up a few times. The rearrangement uses TRBV6-5 and TRBJ1-5; TRBD1 might be the D (6 bases). V dropped 4 bases and J dropped 4 bases, with 17 bases sitting between them. This CDR3 region has 16 residues. Germline CDR1 and CDR2: MNHEY and SVGAGI. The CDR3 sequence is CASSSLWRGVNQPQHF. In nucleotides, the CDR3 is TGTGCCAGCAGTTCCCTCTGGAGGGGGGTAAATCAGCCCCAGCATTTT.

The rearrangement links TRBV27 to TRBJ2-7; 11 bases are a match to TRBD2. Germline values: CDR1 MNHEY, CDR2 SMNVEV (reference sequence). Germline trimming cut 2 bases from V and 3 bases from J; bases unmatched to any gene: 0. The CDR3 runs 14 residues. This CDR3 is CASSLLAGGYEQYF. The DNA of the CDR3 is TGTGCCAGCAGTTTACTAGCGGGAGGCTACGAGCAGTACTTC.

The V and J genes are TRBV7-9 and TRBJ2-6; 8 bases agree with TRBD1. Germline lookup yields CDR1 SEHNR and CDR2 FQNEAQ (reference sequence). The V gene end was trimmed by 2 bases and the J gene end by 0 bases; junction bases not matched to a gene: 9. This CDR3 has 19 amino acids. The CDR3 region has the DNA TGTGCCAGCAGCTTACATTCCGGGACAGGCAACTCTGGGGCCAACGTCCTGACTTTC. Translation gives CASSLHSGTGNSGANVLTF.

The V gene is TRBV20-1, the J gene TRBJ1-1; D uncertain. The CDR3 spans 11 residues. Germline CDR1 is DFQATT and CDR2 is SNEGSKA (reference sequence). V was clipped by 6 bases and J by 2 bases, with 7 bases between them. The CDR3 coding sequence is TGCAGTGCGAGTCACAACACTGAAGCTTTCTTT. It encodes CSASHNTEAFF.

The rearrangement joins TRBV27 to TRBJ2-5, with D perhaps TRBD1 (5 bases). This CDR3 contains 13 residues. Trimming removed 6 bases at V and 3 bases at J, with 11 bases between. Germline CDR1 reads MNHEY; CDR2 reads SMNVEV (reference sequence). CDR3 loop: CASRRQPKETQYF. CDR3 DNA sequence: TGTGCCAGCAGGAGACAGCCCAAAGAGACCCAGTACTTC.

The rearrangement links TRBV5-6 to TRBJ2-2; the match to TRBD1 covers 7 bases. This CDR3 has 14 residues. Germline CDR1 SGHDT, CDR2 YYEEEE. The ends lost 2 bases at V and 5 bases at J; junction bases unmatched: 3. CDR3 sequence: CASSFIQGTGELFF. The CDR3 DNA sequence: TGTGCCAGCAGCTTTATACAGGGGACCGGGGAGCTGTTTTTT.

This chain uses TRBV27 with TRBJ2-7, with unresolved D. This CDR3 has 14 residues. The germline V gene encodes CDR1 MNHEY and CDR2 SMNVEV (reference sequence). The germline V and J ends were trimmed by 5 bases and 0 bases, with 11 bases remaining between them. This CDR3 is CASSPQILSYEQYF. The CDR3 nucleotides are TGTGCCAGCAGTCCCCAAATCCTCTCCTACGAGCAGTACTTC.

The chain links TRBV10-1 to TRBJ1-1; 8 nucleotides line up with TRBD1. In germline, CDR1 is WNHNN, CDR2 SYGVQD (reference sequence). V lost 7 bases, J lost 5 bases, and 6 bases stayed unmatched. CDR3 length equals 13 residues. The CDR3 region has the DNA TGCGCCAGCACCCGGGACAGGTTGACTGAAGCTTTCTTT. It specifies CASTRDRLTEAFF.

The chain uses TRBV27 and TRBJ1-4, with 9 bases lining up with TRBD1. The CDR3 runs 15 residues. Germline lookup yields CDR1 MNHEY and CDR2 SMNVEV (reference sequence). V lost 5 bases and J lost 7; bases outside the gene matches: 8. The CDR3 loop reads CASSPRTGDIEKLFF. The CDR3 nucleotides read TGTGCCAGCAGTCCACGGACAGGGGATATTGAAAAACTGTTTTTT.